This is a list of T cell receptor beta chains from one sample in a study of CD8 T cells in ankylosing spondylitis. TCRdb re-called the 5' RACE reads with MiXCR, one entry per CDR3 protein. This table has hundreds of thousands of distinct CDR3 sequences, roughly 25% appearing once. Sample: blood, either unsorted or a sorted T cell fraction (not recorded which). These receptors all come from a male donor with ankylosing spondylitis or in good health (not recorded which). Both conserved end residues are part of each CDR3. The D gene is left open where the match is weak. Size values are once, few and many counts, or a class for expanded clones, and some rows have none.

cdr3_aa: CASSLIGGYEQYF
cdr3_nt: TGTGCCAGCAGCTTAATCGGGGGCTACGAGCAGTACTTC
d_call: .
j_call: TRBJ2-7
v_call: TRBV7-2
clone_size: many

cdr3_aa: CASSQDLIGGNEQFF
cdr3_nt: TGTGCCAGCAGCCAAGATTTGATAGGTGGGAATGAGCAGTTCTTC
d_call: .
j_call: TRBJ2-1
v_call: TRBV4-2
clone_size: few

cdr3_aa: CAISESGQTPSYEQYF
cdr3_nt: TGTGCCATCAGTGAGTCGGGACAGACCCCCTCCTACGAGCAGTACTTC
d_call: TRBD1
j_call: TRBJ2-7
v_call: TRBV10-3
clone_size: .

cdr3_aa: CASSLLGGGRASYNEQFF
cdr3_nt: TGTGCCAGCAGTCTCCTGGGGGGCGGGAGGGCGAGCTACAATGAGCAGTTCTTC
d_call: TRBD2
j_call: TRBJ2-1
v_call: TRBV11-2
clone_size: few

cdr3_aa: CASSPGLQSTDTQYF
cdr3_nt: TGCGCCAGCAGCCCGGGACTCCAAAGCACAGATACGCAGTATTTT
d_call: .
j_call: TRBJ2-3
v_call: TRBV5-1
clone_size: many

cdr3_aa: CASSTGLRPGETQYF
cdr3_nt: TGTGCCAGCAGCACCGGGCTGAGACCGGGAGAGACCCAGTACTTC
d_call: .
j_call: TRBJ2-5
v_call: TRBV7-9
clone_size: many

cdr3_aa: CASRASGARDTQYF
cdr3_nt: TGTGCCAGCAGGGCCTCCGGGGCGCGTGATACGCAGTATTTT
d_call: .
j_call: TRBJ2-3
v_call: TRBV2
clone_size: .

cdr3_aa: CSARGPGQGFGNTIYF
cdr3_nt: TGCAGTGCTAGGGGTCCGGGACAGGGTTTTGGAAACACCATATATTTT
d_call: TRBD1
j_call: TRBJ1-3
v_call: TRBV20-1
clone_size: many

cdr3_aa: CASSFGRASYNEQFF
cdr3_nt: TGTGCCAGCAGTTTCGGGAGGGCCTCCTACAATGAGCAGTTCTTC
d_call: TRBD2
j_call: TRBJ2-1
v_call: TRBV12-3/TRBV12-4
clone_size: many

cdr3_aa: CASSLGDQETQYF
cdr3_nt: TGTGCCAGCAGTTTAGGTGATCAAGAGACCCAGTACTTC
d_call: .
j_call: TRBJ2-5
v_call: TRBV12-3/TRBV12-4
clone_size: many

cdr3_aa: CASSLVGLNEQFF
cdr3_nt: TGTGCCAGCAGCTTAGTGGGACTAAATGAGCAGTTCTTC
d_call: TRBD2
j_call: TRBJ2-1
v_call: TRBV11-2
clone_size: many

cdr3_aa: CSGREGGTEAFF
cdr3_nt: TGCAGTGGCCGGGAGGGGGGCACTGAAGCTTTCTTT
d_call: .
j_call: TRBJ1-1
v_call: TRBV20-1
clone_size: .

cdr3_aa: CASSLVGGGTEAFF
cdr3_nt: TGTGCCAGCAGCTTAGTCGGGGGGGGCACTGAAGCTTTCTTT
d_call: .
j_call: TRBJ1-1
v_call: TRBV7-2
clone_size: many

cdr3_aa: CASSLGLAGLGETQYF
cdr3_nt: TGTGCCAGCAGCTTGGGACTAGCGGGACTCGGAGAGACCCAGTACTTC
d_call: TRBD2
j_call: TRBJ2-5
v_call: TRBV5-5
clone_size: .

cdr3_aa: CASSFQGEGTEAFF
cdr3_nt: TGTGCCAGCAGCTTCCAAGGGGAAGGGACTGAAGCTTTCTTT
d_call: .
j_call: TRBJ1-1
v_call: TRBV11-2
clone_size: .

cdr3_aa: CASRGPGLAEYNEQFF
cdr3_nt: TGTGCCAGCAGGGGTCCGGGACTAGCGGAATACAATGAGCAGTTCTTC
d_call: TRBD2
j_call: TRBJ2-1
v_call: TRBV25-1
clone_size: .

cdr3_aa: CASSFSGRARSTDTQYF
cdr3_nt: TGTGCCAGCAGCTTTAGCGGGAGGGCCCGAAGCACAGATACGCAGTATTTT
d_call: TRBD2
j_call: TRBJ2-3
v_call: TRBV7-8
clone_size: many

cdr3_aa: CSVGLAGNTGELFF
cdr3_nt: TGCAGCGTTGGACTAGCGGGGAACACCGGGGAGCTGTTTTTT
d_call: TRBD2
j_call: TRBJ2-2
v_call: TRBV29-1
clone_size: few

cdr3_aa: CSAPSGTEGETQYF
cdr3_nt: TGCAGTGCTCCAAGCGGGACTGAGGGAGAGACCCAGTACTTC
d_call: TRBD2
j_call: TRBJ2-5
v_call: TRBV20-1
clone_size: .

cdr3_aa: CASSLRTSAQETQYF
cdr3_nt: TGTGCCAGCAGTCTTAGGACTAGCGCACAAGAGACCCAGTACTTC
d_call: TRBD2
j_call: TRBJ2-5
v_call: TRBV14
clone_size: .

cdr3_aa: CAISELSTDTQYF
cdr3_nt: TGTGCCATCAGTGAGCTGAGCACAGATACGCAGTATTTT
d_call: .
j_call: TRBJ2-3
v_call: TRBV10-3
clone_size: .

cdr3_aa: CASPTGLAAFSQETQYF
cdr3_nt: TGTGCCAGCCCAACGGGACTAGCGGCGTTTTCTCAAGAGACCCAGTACTTC
d_call: TRBD2
j_call: TRBJ2-5
v_call: TRBV6-2/TRBV6-3
clone_size: .

cdr3_aa: CASTGASGYNEQFF
cdr3_nt: TGTGCCAGCACCGGGGCTAGCGGCTACAATGAGCAGTTCTTC
d_call: TRBD2
j_call: TRBJ2-1
v_call: TRBV12-3/TRBV12-4
clone_size: many

cdr3_aa: CASSARQEYEQYF
cdr3_nt: TGTGCCAGCAGTGCTAGACAGGAGTACGAGCAGTACTTC
d_call: .
j_call: TRBJ2-7
v_call: TRBV6-6
clone_size: .

cdr3_aa: CAISPEVRGETQYF
cdr3_nt: TGTGCCATCAGCCCTGAAGTCAGGGGAGAGACCCAGTACTTC
d_call: .
j_call: TRBJ2-5
v_call: TRBV10-3
clone_size: .

cdr3_aa: CASSEGRGSGYEQYF
cdr3_nt: TGTGCCAGCAGCGAAGGCAGGGGTTCCGGCTACGAGCAGTACTTC
d_call: .
j_call: TRBJ2-7
v_call: TRBV7-2
clone_size: .

cdr3_aa: CASSPPSFTDTQYF
cdr3_nt: TGTGCCAGCTCACCACCTTCCTTCACAGATACGCAGTATTTT
d_call: .
j_call: TRBJ2-3
v_call: TRBV18
clone_size: many

cdr3_aa: CASSQDLGRDNEKLFF
cdr3_nt: TGTGCCAGCAGCCAAGATCTCGGAAGGGATAATGAAAAACTGTTTTTT
d_call: .
j_call: TRBJ1-4
v_call: TRBV4-2
clone_size: .

cdr3_aa: CASSEWGRYGYTF
cdr3_nt: TGTGCCAGCAGTGAATGGGGTCGCTATGGCTACACCTTC
d_call: .
j_call: TRBJ1-2
v_call: TRBV25-1
clone_size: .

cdr3_aa: CASSSGIDKWLNTEAFF
cdr3_nt: TGTGCCAGCAGTTCCGGGATAGACAAGTGGTTGAACACTGAAGCTTTCTTT
d_call: .
j_call: TRBJ1-1
v_call: TRBV12-3/TRBV12-4
clone_size: many

cdr3_aa: CASSQDLGGRGEQYF
cdr3_nt: TGTGCCAGCAGCCAAGACCTTGGTGGGAGGGGCGAGCAGTACTTC
d_call: TRBD2
j_call: TRBJ2-7
v_call: TRBV3-1
clone_size: many

cdr3_aa: CSASHGDRNGYTF
cdr3_nt: TGCAGTGCCTCTCATGGGGATAGGAATGGCTACACCTTC
d_call: .
j_call: TRBJ1-2
v_call: TRBV20-1
clone_size: many

cdr3_aa: CASSPIPRERGEQYF
cdr3_nt: TGTGCCAGCAGCCCGATACCCCGGGAGAGGGGCGAGCAGTACTTC
d_call: .
j_call: TRBJ2-7
v_call: TRBV11-2
clone_size: few

cdr3_aa: CSALDRVIGKLFF
cdr3_nt: TGCAGTGCTCTCGACAGGGTTATTGGAAAACTGTTTTTT
d_call: TRBD1
j_call: TRBJ1-4
v_call: TRBV20-1
clone_size: .

cdr3_aa: CASALRRALTDTQYF
cdr3_nt: TGCGCCAGCGCGTTGAGAAGGGCTCTCACAGATACGCAGTATTTT
d_call: .
j_call: TRBJ2-3
v_call: TRBV5-1
clone_size: .

cdr3_aa: CSARTSGRNNEQFF
cdr3_nt: TGCAGTGCGCGGACTAGCGGGAGGAACAATGAGCAGTTCTTC
d_call: TRBD2
j_call: TRBJ2-1
v_call: TRBV20-1
clone_size: many

cdr3_aa: CSVTHLPQGGLAKNIQYF
cdr3_nt: TGCAGCGTTACCCATCTCCCCCAGGGGGGCCTAGCCAAAAACATTCAGTACTTC
d_call: .
j_call: TRBJ2-4
v_call: TRBV29-1
clone_size: many

cdr3_aa: CSVESLTGGSYNEQFF
cdr3_nt: TGCAGCGTTGAGAGTCTAACAGGGGGCTCATACAATGAGCAGTTCTTC
d_call: TRBD1
j_call: TRBJ2-1
v_call: TRBV29-1
clone_size: few

cdr3_aa: CSASTASGSGDTQYF
cdr3_nt: TGCAGTGCTAGTACGGCTAGCGGGAGTGGAGATACGCAGTATTTT
d_call: TRBD2
j_call: TRBJ2-3
v_call: TRBV20-1
clone_size: few

cdr3_aa: CASNFGQPYRNNQPQHF
cdr3_nt: TGTGCCAGCAATTTTGGACAGCCCTACCGAAACAATCAGCCCCAGCATTTT
d_call: .
j_call: TRBJ1-5
v_call: TRBV12-3/TRBV12-4
clone_size: many

cdr3_aa: CAISELGPVSSYNSPLHF
cdr3_nt: TGTGCCATCAGTGAGCTTGGACCGGTTAGCTCCTATAATTCACCCCTCCACTTT
d_call: .
j_call: TRBJ1-6
v_call: TRBV10-3
clone_size: .

cdr3_aa: CASNKGQGNSPLHF
cdr3_nt: TGCGCCAGCAACAAGGGACAGGGCAATTCACCCCTCCACTTT
d_call: TRBD1
j_call: TRBJ1-6
v_call: TRBV4-1
clone_size: many

cdr3_aa: CSARLAGGYNEQFF
cdr3_nt: TGCAGTGCTAGGCTAGCGGGAGGGTACAATGAGCAGTTCTTC
d_call: TRBD2
j_call: TRBJ2-1
v_call: TRBV20-1
clone_size: many

cdr3_aa: CASSIPTRSLYEQYF
cdr3_nt: TGTGCCAGCAGCATCCCGACAAGAAGCCTCTACGAGCAGTACTTC
d_call: .
j_call: TRBJ2-7
v_call: TRBV21-1
clone_size: many